Described below is a single T cell receptor (beta chain) sequence and its context. The antigen it recognizes is unknown. Qualities for individual bases were not recorded, and no much larger clone is one base off. The data were taken from a study of blood T cell repertoires in COVID-19 (dated by TCRdb to the early 2020s). About the investigation overall: Samples covering the acute and convalescent phases of COVID-19 were provided by collaborators in the United States, Italy and Spain. The samples were drawn from two sources: the first 160 participants of the ongoing ImmuneRACE study, and fewer than 1,500 subjects contributed by 6 global collaborators. The material from the prospective study consisted of cDNA or gDNA derived from T cells, B-cell-depleted T cells, or PBMCs. A de-identified subject ID, COVID-19 status, age in years and sex were almost always included in the sample metadata. Where HLA class I and class II types were available, the types were taken from metadata supplied by the sample provider, not from assay-based typing. The repertoires were made available in a free public database intended to serve as a resource for research on the immune response to SARS-CoV-2. Deeply sampled blood TCRbeta repertoires from subjects exposed to, actively infected with, or recovered from COVID-19 were included in the dataset.

Paper-wide results and their limitations: Clinical and demographic metadata were provided uncurated, with the amount varying by source and participant.

TCRbeta CDR3 regions were amplified from genomic DNA using the immunoSEQ Assay, a bias-controlled multiplex PCR. Per the source publication's procedure: The number of nucleated cells in each sample was estimated by amplification of reference gene primers within the assay. Sequence reads were collapsed and filtered to measure the absolute abundance of every unique TCRbeta CDR3 rearrangement. For each sample, productive Simpson clonality was calculated by taking the square root of Simpson's diversity index across productive rearrangements. TCRdb provides this immuneACCESS table in a form limited to in-frame rearrangements. Some clones are lacking; in checked studies, under half of them reflect an unresolved V gene, and why the rest are absent is not known. V, J and clone size are taken as reported in that table, and D and trimming were inferred from the DNA itself. This sample has about 200,000 clones in its table, and more than 75% of those were observed once. Of the sample, under 8.5% falls within the top ten clones.

At one collaborating source in Seattle, patients were enrolled during active infection and were followed longitudinally through the course of disease. Each collaborating institution followed its own protocols to collect whole blood in K2EDTA tubes. Collaborator samples were shipped for TCRbeta analysis as frozen whole blood, isolated PBMCs, or DNA extracted from either sample type. The sequence was collected from a woman aged 80 or over with COVID-19, enrolled during active disease. Sequenced material: peripheral blood.

The CDR3 sequence is CATSIPTGSNRQYF. The DNA reads TGTGCCACCAGCATCCCCACAGGGTCTAACCGGCAGTACTTC. The rearrangement joined TRBV15 to TRBJ2-7, and TRBD1 may be the D gene, going by 6 matching bases. The CDR3 runs 14 residues from the cysteine to the phenylalanine. Only the CDR3 part of the read is kept: 42 bases, read in frame from the first base. The germline V gene encodes CDR1 LNHNV and CDR2 YYDKDF (reference sequence). At the junction V is shortened by 4 bases and J by 9 bases, with 19 bases in between.